The 21 T cell receptor beta chains given below trace back to one sample, sequenced in a study of blood T cell repertoires in COVID-19. The protocol was immunoSEQ multiplex PCR, while the TCRdb copy is restricted to in-frame clones and leaves out a portion. The sample records around 80,000 clones, roughly 82% being singletons. Sequencing was performed on peripheral blood. The receptors were sampled from an elderly man with acute or convalescent COVID-19.

This chain uses TRBV5-1 with TRBJ2-2, with D perhaps matching TRBD1 (6 bases). Deletions cut 4 bases from V and 1 base from J, with 11 bases between. CDR3 length equals 15 residues. Germline assignment: CDR1 SGHRS and CDR2 YFSETQ. The CDR3 loop is CASSIDRRNTGELFF. CDR3 sequence (DNA): TGCGCCAGCAGCATAGACAGGAGGAACACCGGGGAGCTGTTTTTT. The full variable domain, in which reference TRBV5-1 and TRBJ2-2 provide the parts outside the CDR3, is KAGVTQTPRYLIKTRGQQVTLSCSPISGHRSVSWYQQTPGQGLQFLFEYFSETQRNKGNFPGRFSGRQFSNSRSEMNVSTLELGDSALYLCASSIDRRNTGELFFGEGSRLTVL.

The chain has TRBV9 and TRBJ1-3; 7 nucleotides agree with TRBD1. The CDR3 runs to 17 residues. With 4 bases clipped from V and 0 bases from J, the junction kept 10 bases outside the gene matches. Germline loops: CDR1 SGDLS, CDR2 YYNGEE. The CDR3 DNA reads as TGTGCCAGCAGCCCCCGGGACAGCGCCTACTCTGGAAACACCATATATTTT. Protein: CASSPRDSAYSGNTIYF.

The rearrangement joins TRBV23-1 to TRBJ1-5; D possibly corresponds to TRBD1 (6 bases). TRBV23-1 is an ORF, with its function uncertain. The CDR3 consists of 14 residues. V was clipped by 7 bases and J by 0 bases, with 10 bases between them. The CDR3 bases are TGCGCCAGCACCACAGGGTGTAGCAATCAGCCCCAGCATTTT. This codes for CASTTGCSNQPQHF.

The chain joins TRBV6-5 to TRBJ2-7; 8 bases align to TRBD1. This CDR3 has 15 amino acids. The V gene end was trimmed by 6 bases and the J gene end by 2 bases; junction bases not matched to a gene: 9. The germline gives CDR1 MNHEY, CDR2 SVGAGI. The CDR3 region is CASRPGTGSPYEQYF. Written as DNA, the CDR3 is TGTGCCAGCAGACCCGGGACAGGTTCCCCCTACGAGCAGTACTTC.

V is TRBV5-6 and J is TRBJ2-3; tentatively, D is TRBD2 (6 bases). Per germline, CDR1 SGHDT and CDR2 YYEEEE. V shed 1 base and J shed 2 bases, with 17 bases lying between them. The length of the CDR3 is 17 residues. As DNA, the CDR3 is TGTGCCAGCAGCTTGAGACCCGGGGGACTGGACACAGATACGCAGTATTTT. As protein: CASSLRPGGLDTDTQYF.

This clone has a single count. The chain has TRBV2 and TRBJ1-4; 10 nucleotides match TRBD1. Germline loops: CDR1 SNHLY, CDR2 FYNNEI. This CDR3 contains 15 residues. V lost 3 bases and J lost 7; bases outside the gene matches: 5. The CDR3 is CASSDLGTGAEKLFF. CDR3 DNA: TGTGCCAGCAGTGATTTGGGGACAGGGGCTGAAAAACTGTTTTTT. The whole variable domain, filled in from reference TRBV2 and TRBJ1-4, reads EPEVTQTPSHQVTQMGQEVILRCVPISNHLYFYWYRQILGQKVEFLVSFYNNEISEKSEIFDDQFSVERPDGSNFTLKIRSTKLEDSAMYFCASSDLGTGAEKLFFGSGTQLSVL.

This sequence joins TRBV12-3 or TRBV12-4 and TRBJ2-5, with TRBD1 as a possible D gene (6 bases). The CDR3 spans 13 residues. Trimming removed 0 bases from V and 5 bases from J, with 7 bases in between. The CDR3 region is CASSLAQGETQYF. CDR3 in DNA: TGTGCCAGCAGTTTAGCGCAGGGGGAGACCCAGTACTTC.

This rearrangement joins TRBV19 to TRBJ2-7, with 9 nucleotides matching TRBD2. The CDR3 length is 15 residues. V lost 7 bases to trimming and J lost 2 bases; unmatched junction nucleotides: 9. CDR1 is LNHDA, CDR2 SQIVND, per germline (reference sequence). Here the CDR3 reads CASKKAGGQTYEQYF. For the CDR3, the DNA is TGTGCCAGTAAGAAAGCGGGGGGCCAGACCTACGAGCAGTACTTC.

The chain uses TRBV5-4 and TRBJ1-1; TRBD1 might be the D (6 bases). The germline gives CDR1 SGHNT, CDR2 YYREEE (reference sequence). V dropped 3 bases and J dropped 4 bases, with 13 bases sitting between them. The CDR3 contains 14 residues. The CDR3 loop reads CASSSNRGGTEAFF. The DNA for the CDR3 is TGTGCCAGCAGCTCAAATCGAGGGGGCACTGAAGCTTTCTTT.

V is TRBV9 and J is TRBJ1-6; D unresolved. V was pared by 0 bases and J by 10 bases, with 11 bases between. The germline CDR1 and CDR2 sequences are SGDLS and YYNGEE. The CDR3 contains 14 residues. The CDR3 nucleotides are TGTGCCAGCAGCGTAGGTCAGGAACGATCACCCCTCCACTTT. Translated: CASSVGQERSPLHF.

The sample holds a few counts of this clone. The chain recombines TRBV27 with TRBJ1-1; perhaps TRBD1 as D (6 bases). Looked up from germline, CDR1 is MNHEY and CDR2 is SMNVEV (reference sequence). V was pared by 3 bases and J by 4 bases, with 9 bases between. The CDR3 has 13 amino acids. DNA for the CDR3: TGTGCCAGCAGTTTTTTCAGGGGCACTGAAGCTTTCTTT. Amino acids: CASSFFRGTEAFF.

Only a few counts were recorded for this clone. The chain has TRBV7-3 and TRBJ2-7; the D gene is possibly TRBD1 (6 bases). The germline V gene encodes CDR1 SGHTA and CDR2 FQGTGA. This CDR3 spans 13 amino acids. Trimming stripped 5 bases from V and 4 bases from J, with 12 bases between. This CDR3 is CASSQGGLYEQYF. The CDR3 bases are TGTGCCAGCAGCCAAGGGGGATTATACGAGCAGTACTTC. Together with reference TRBV7-3 and TRBJ2-7, the CDR3 gives the full variable domain: GAGVSQTPSNKVTEKGKYVELRCDPISGHTALYWYRQSLGQGPEFLIYFQGTGAADDSGLPNDRFFAVRPEGSVSTLKIQRTERGDSAVYLCASSQGGLYEQYFGPGTRLTVT.

The V and J genes are TRBV6-6 and TRBJ2-3; TRBD2 agrees at 13 bases. Germline V gene sequence: CDR1 MNHNY, CDR2 SVGAGI (reference sequence). The CDR3 length is 18 residues. Trimming took 6 bases from V and 2 from J; bases not matched to a gene: 11. The CDR3 nucleotides are TGTGCCAGCAGCCGACGGAGGACTAGCGGGGGATTCACAGATACGCAGTATTTT. Its protein is CASSRRRTSGGFTDTQYF.

Of note for this clone: It is unclear where the CDR3 begins or ends on the DNA, so no DNA is shown, and the CDR3 is as TCRdb lists it. The chain carries TRBV29-1 and TRBJ1-1; the table's D call TRBD1 went unverified against the DNA. From germline, CDR1 is SQVTM and CDR2 ANQGSEA. The CDR3 numbers 13 amino acids, ends counted. CDR3 in amino acids: CSVVVGQGIGSFF.

This clone was observed a few times. The V gene is TRBV9, the J gene TRBJ1-3; D might be TRBD1 (5 bases). The CDR3 extends over 15 amino acids. V was clipped by 4 bases and J by 0 bases, with 11 bases between them. Germline CDR1 and CDR2: SGDLS and YYNGEE. This chain's CDR3 is CASSPDSFSGNTIYF. Here the CDR3 DNA reads TGTGCCAGCAGCCCAGACAGCTTCTCTGGAAACACCATATATTTT.

This clone was observed once. This chain connects TRBV9 to TRBJ2-3; possibly TRBD2 for D (6 bases). V lost 1 base to trimming and J lost 3 bases, with 21 bases between them. The CDR3 has 18 amino acids. In germline, CDR1 is SGDLS, CDR2 YYNGEE. This chain's CDR3 is CASSVSTRALGGTDTQYF. The CDR3 DNA reads TGTGCCAGCAGCGTAAGTACCCGTGCCCTAGGAGGGACAGATACGCAGTATTTT. Variable domain in full (rest from reference TRBV9 and TRBJ2-3): DSGVTQTPKHLITATGQRVTLRCSPRSGDLSVYWYQQSLDQGLQFLIQYYNGEERAKGNILERFSAQQFPDLHSELNLSSLELGDSALYFCASSVSTRALGGTDTQYFGPGTRLTVL.

The genes are TRBV6-1 and TRBJ2-5; tentative D call: TRBD2 (6 bases). The CDR3 runs to 15 residues. The ends were cut back, 1 base at V and 5 bases at J, with 14 bases in the middle. Germline values: CDR1 MNHNS, CDR2 SASEGT. The CDR3 DNA reads as TGTGCCAGCAGTGAAGTTAAGGGAGGTCGGGAGACCCAGTACTTC. This sequence encodes CASSEVKGGRETQYF.

CDR3 in amino acids: CASSLRQGGNTGELFF. The CDR3 coding sequence is TGTGCCAGCAGCCTAAGACAGGGTGGAAACACCGGGGAGCTGTTTTTT. V and J are TRBV5-8 and TRBJ2-2, with 7 bases lining up with TRBD1. This CDR3 has 16 residues. Germline V lookup: CDR1 SGHTS, CDR2 YDEGEE. Trimming cost V 4 bases and J 2 bases; bases outside gene matches: 8.

This chain links TRBV10-2 with TRBJ1-5, with D maybe TRBD1 (6 bases). Trimming took off 3 bases at V and 9 bases at J, with 12 bases between the two ends. The CDR3 loop spans 13 amino acids. The germline V gene encodes CDR1 WSHSY and CDR2 SAAADI. CDR3 region: CASSELTQGPQHF. CDR3 nucleotides: TGCGCCAGCAGTGAATTGACACAGGGGCCCCAGCATTTT.

J is TRBJ1-2 and V is TRBV2; TRBD1 might be the D (6 bases). The CDR3 contains 12 residues. Germline V gene data show CDR1 as SNHLY and CDR2 as FYNNEI. Deletions cut 6 bases from V and 5 bases from J, with 10 bases between. DNA for the CDR3: TGTGCCAGCAGCGCCACAGGGTATGGCTACACCTTC. Protein product: CASSATGYGYTF.

J is TRBJ1-2 and V is TRBV18; D not certain. The germline CDR1 and CDR2 sequences are KGHSH and LQKENI. Trimming shortened V by 6 bases and J by 3 bases, and 8 bases separated the two germline ends. This CDR3 comprises 12 residues. Written as DNA, the CDR3 is TGTGCCAGCTCCCTTCGGGACTATGGCTACACCTTC. Amino acids: CASSLRDYGYTF.